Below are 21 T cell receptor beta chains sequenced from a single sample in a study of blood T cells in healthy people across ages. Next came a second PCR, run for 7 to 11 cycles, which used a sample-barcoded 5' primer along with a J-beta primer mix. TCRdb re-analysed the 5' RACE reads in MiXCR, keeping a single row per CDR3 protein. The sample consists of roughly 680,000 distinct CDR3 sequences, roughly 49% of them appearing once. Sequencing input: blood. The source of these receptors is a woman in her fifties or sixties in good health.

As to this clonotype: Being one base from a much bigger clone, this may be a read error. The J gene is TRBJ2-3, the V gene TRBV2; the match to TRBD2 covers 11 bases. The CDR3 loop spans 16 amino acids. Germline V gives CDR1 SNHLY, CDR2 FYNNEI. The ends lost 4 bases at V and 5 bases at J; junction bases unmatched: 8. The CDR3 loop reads CASSGVAGGILDTQYF. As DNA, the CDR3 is TGTGCCAGCAGTGGTGTAGCGGGGGGGATCCTAGATACGCAGTATTTT.

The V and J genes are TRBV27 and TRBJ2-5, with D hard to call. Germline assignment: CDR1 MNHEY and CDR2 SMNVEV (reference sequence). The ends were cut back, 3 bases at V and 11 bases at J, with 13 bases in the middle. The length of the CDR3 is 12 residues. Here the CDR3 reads CASSFLHNEQYF. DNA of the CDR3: TGTGCCAGCAGTTTCCTCCACAATGAGCAGTACTTC.

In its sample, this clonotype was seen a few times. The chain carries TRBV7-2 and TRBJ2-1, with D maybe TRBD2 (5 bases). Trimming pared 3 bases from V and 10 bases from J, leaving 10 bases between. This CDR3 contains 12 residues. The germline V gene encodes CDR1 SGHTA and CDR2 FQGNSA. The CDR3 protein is CASSLVTNEQFF. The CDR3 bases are TGTGCCAGCAGCTTGGTGACTAACGAGCAGTTCTTC.

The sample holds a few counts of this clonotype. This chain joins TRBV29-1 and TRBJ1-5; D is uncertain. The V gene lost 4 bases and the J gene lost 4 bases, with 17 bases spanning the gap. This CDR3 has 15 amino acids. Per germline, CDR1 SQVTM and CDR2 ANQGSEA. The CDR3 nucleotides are TGCAGCGTTGCTAATATAGACGGGGATAATCAGCCCCAGCATTTT. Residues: CSVANIDGDNQPQHF.

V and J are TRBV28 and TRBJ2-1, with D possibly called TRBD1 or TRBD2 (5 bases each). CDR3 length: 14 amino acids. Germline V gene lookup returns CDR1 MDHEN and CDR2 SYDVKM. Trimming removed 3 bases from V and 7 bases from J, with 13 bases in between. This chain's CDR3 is CASSFVGEGNEQFF. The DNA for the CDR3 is TGTGCCAGCAGTTTTGTGGGAGAGGGGAATGAGCAGTTCTTC. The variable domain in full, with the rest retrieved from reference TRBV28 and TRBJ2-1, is DVKVTQSSRYLVKRTGEKVFLECVQDMDHENMFWYRQDPGLGLRLIYFSYDVKMKEKGDIPEGYSVSREKKERFSLILESASTNQTSMYLCASSFVGEGNEQFFGPGTRLTVL.

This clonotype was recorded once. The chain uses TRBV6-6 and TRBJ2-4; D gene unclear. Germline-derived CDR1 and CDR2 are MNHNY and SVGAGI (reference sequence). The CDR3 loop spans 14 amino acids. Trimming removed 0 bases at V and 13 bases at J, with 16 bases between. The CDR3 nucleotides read TGTGCCAGCAGTTACTCGAACGTCAACAATGAGCAGTACTTC. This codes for CASSYSNVNNEQYF.

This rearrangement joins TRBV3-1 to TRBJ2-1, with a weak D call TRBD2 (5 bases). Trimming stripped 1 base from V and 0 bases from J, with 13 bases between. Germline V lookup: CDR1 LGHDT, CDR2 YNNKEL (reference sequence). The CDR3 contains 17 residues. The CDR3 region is CASSQGGLASSYNEQFF. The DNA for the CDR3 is TGTGCCAGCAGCCAAGGCGGGCTTGCGAGCTCCTACAATGAGCAGTTCTTC.

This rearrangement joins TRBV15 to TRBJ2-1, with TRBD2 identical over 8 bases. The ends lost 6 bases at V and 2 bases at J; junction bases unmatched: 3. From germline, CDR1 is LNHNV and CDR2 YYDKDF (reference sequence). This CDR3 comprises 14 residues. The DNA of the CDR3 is TGTGCCACCAGGCTTAGCGGGACCTACAATGAGCAGTTCTTC. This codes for CATRLSGTYNEQFF.

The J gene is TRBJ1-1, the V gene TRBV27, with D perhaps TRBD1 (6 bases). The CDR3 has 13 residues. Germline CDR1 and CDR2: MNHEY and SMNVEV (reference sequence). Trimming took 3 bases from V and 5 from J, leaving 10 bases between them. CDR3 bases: TGTGCCAGCAGTTTGGGGGCGAGAACTGAAGCTTTCTTT. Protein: CASSLGARTEAFF.

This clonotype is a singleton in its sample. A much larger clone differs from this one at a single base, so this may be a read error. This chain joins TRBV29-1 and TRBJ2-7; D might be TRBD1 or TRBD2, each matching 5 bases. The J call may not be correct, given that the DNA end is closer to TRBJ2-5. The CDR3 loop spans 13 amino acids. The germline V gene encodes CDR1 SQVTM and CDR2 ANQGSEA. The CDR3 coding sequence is TGCAGCGCCGACGGACTGGGGGAAGAGACCCAGTACTTC. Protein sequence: CSADGLGEETQYF.

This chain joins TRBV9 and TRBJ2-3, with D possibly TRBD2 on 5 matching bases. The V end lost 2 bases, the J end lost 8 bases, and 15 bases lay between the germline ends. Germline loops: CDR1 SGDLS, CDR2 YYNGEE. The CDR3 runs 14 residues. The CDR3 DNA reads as TGTGCCAGCAGCGTTTCGGGATTAGCAGGTACGCAGTATTTT. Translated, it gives CASSVSGLAGTQYF.

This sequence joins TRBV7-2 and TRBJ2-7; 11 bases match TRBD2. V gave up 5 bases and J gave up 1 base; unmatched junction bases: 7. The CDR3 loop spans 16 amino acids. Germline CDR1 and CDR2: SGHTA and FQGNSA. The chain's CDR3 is CASSITGTSGSYEQYF. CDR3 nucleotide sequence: TGTGCCAGCAGCATAACCGGGACTAGCGGTTCCTACGAGCAGTACTTC.

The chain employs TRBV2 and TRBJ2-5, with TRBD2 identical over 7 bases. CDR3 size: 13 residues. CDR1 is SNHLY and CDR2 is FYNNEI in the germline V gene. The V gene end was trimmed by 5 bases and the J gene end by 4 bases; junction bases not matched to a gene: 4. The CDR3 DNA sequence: TGTGCCAGCAGTCCAACTAGCGCAGAGACCCAGTACTTC. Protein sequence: CASSPTSAETQYF.

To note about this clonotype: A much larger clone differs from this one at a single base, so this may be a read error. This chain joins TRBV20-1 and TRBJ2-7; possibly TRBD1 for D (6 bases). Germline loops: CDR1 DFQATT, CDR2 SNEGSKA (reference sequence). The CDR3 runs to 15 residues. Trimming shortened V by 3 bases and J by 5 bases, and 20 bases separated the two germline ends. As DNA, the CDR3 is TGCAGTGCTAGGAGAGGGGCAGGGGAAGACCACGAGCAGTACTTC. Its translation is CSARRGAGEDHEQYF.

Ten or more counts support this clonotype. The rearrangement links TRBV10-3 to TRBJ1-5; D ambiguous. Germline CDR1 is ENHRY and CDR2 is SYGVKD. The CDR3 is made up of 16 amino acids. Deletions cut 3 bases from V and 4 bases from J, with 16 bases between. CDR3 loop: CAISDPGLGQNQPQHF. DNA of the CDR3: TGTGCCATCAGTGACCCCGGGCTGGGCCAAAATCAGCCCCAGCATTTT.

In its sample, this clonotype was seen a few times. CDR3 in DNA: TGTGCCAGCAGCGCGGACAGGGCCCGAGGGGCAGATACGCAGTATTTT. Encoded protein: CASSADRARGADTQYF. This chain joins TRBV7-6 and TRBJ2-3, with TRBD1 matching over 8 bases. The CDR3 is 16 amino acids. The junction had 11 bases not matched to a gene; V was cut back by 5 bases and J by 4 bases. Germline-derived CDR1 and CDR2 are SGHVS and FNYEAQ.

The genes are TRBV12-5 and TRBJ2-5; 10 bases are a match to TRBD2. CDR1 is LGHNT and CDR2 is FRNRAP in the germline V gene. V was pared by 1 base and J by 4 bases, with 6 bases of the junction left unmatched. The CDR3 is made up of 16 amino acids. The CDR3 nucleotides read TGTGCTAGTGGTTTGGGGGCGGCTAGCGGGAGAGAGACCCAGTACTTC. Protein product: CASGLGAASGRETQYF.

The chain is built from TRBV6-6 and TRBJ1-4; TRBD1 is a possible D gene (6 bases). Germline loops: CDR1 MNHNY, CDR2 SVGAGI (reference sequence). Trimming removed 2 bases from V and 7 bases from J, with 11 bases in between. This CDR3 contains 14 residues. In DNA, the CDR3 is TGTGCCAGCAGTTACCAGGGGTCCGGTGAAAAACTGTTTTTT. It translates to CASSYQGSGEKLFF.

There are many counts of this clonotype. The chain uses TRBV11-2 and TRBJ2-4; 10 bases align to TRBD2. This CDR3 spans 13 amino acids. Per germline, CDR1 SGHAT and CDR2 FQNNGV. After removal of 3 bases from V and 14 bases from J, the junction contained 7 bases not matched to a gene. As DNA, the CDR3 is TGTGCCAGCAGCTTTATTACTAGCGGGATGGAGTACTTC. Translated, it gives CASSFITSGMEYF.

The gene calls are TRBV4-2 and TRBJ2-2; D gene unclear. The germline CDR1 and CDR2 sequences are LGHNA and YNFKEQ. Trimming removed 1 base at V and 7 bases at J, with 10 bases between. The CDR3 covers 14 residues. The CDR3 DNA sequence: TGTGCCAGCAGCCAAGCGAGCTTGGGCGGGGAGCTGTTTTTT. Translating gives CASSQASLGGELFF.

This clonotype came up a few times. CDR3 DNA sequence: TGTGCCAGCAGCTCACAGGGGGCGCTTAGCGCAGATACGCAGTATTTT. It is translated as CASSSQGALSADTQYF. The V call is TRBV7-2, the J call TRBJ2-3; 9 bases fit TRBD1. CDR3 length: 16 residues. V lost 4 bases, J lost 4 bases, and 9 bases stayed unmatched. Germline V gene sequence: CDR1 SGHTA, CDR2 FQGNSA. The full variable domain, completed using reference TRBV7-2 and TRBJ2-3, is GAGVSQSPSNKVTEKGKDVELRCDPISGHTALYWYRQSLGQGLEFLIYFQGNSAPDKSGLPSDRFSAERTGGSVSTLTIQRTQQEDSAVYLCASSSQGALSADTQYFGPGTRLTVL.